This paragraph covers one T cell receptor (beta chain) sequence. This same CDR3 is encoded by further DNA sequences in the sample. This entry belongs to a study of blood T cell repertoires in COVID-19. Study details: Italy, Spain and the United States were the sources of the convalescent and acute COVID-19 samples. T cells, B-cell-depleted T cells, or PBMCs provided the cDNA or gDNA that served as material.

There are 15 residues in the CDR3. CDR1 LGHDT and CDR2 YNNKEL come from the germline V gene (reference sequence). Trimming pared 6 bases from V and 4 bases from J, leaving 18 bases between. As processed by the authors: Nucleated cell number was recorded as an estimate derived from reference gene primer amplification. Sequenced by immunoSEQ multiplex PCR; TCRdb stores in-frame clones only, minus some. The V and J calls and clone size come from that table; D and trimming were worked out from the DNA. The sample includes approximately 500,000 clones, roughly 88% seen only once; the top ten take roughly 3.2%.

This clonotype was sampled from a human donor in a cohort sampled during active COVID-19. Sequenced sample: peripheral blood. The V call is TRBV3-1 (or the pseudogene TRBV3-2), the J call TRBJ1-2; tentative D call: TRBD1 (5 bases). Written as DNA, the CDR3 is TGTGCCAGCAGTAGACTTCGACAGAGAAGCTATGGCTACACCTTC. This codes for CASSRLRQRSYGYTF.